This TCR beta chain emerged from a study of cytomegalovirus exposure and HLA in healthy donors. The overall study: The roughly 100 million unique TCR beta sequences, from roughly 180 million T cells, were found by an earlier analysis.

The PCR had 60 Vbeta and 13 Jbeta primers. The protocol was immunoSEQ multiplex PCR, while the TCRdb copy is restricted to in-frame clones and leaves out a portion. The sample shows roughly 100,000 clones, 75% to 85% of them seen only once. Study-level points and caveats: Most TCR sequences were uncommon, yet certain public TCRs appeared in many donors. For most TCR beta V segments, an earlier analysis put the productive rate at about 87% or about 30% of the time. Judged likely to be a sequencing artifact was a cluster of highly shared sequence variants.

Worth noting for this clone: No antigen is known for it.

This CDR3 spans 16 amino acids. Losses at the gene ends were 0 bases for V and 2 bases for J; bases not matched to a gene: 6. Germline V lookup: CDR1 SGHRS, CDR2 YFSETQ. The source of this sequence is a woman aged 40 to 49 in good health and CMV-seronegative. Sequencing input: PBMCs. J is TRBJ2-3 and V is TRBV5-1, with 7 bases lining up with TRBD2. The CDR3 DNA reads as TGCGCCAGCAGCTTGGTGAGCGGGGCTGACACAGATACGCAGTATTTT. It translates to CASSLVSGADTDTQYF.